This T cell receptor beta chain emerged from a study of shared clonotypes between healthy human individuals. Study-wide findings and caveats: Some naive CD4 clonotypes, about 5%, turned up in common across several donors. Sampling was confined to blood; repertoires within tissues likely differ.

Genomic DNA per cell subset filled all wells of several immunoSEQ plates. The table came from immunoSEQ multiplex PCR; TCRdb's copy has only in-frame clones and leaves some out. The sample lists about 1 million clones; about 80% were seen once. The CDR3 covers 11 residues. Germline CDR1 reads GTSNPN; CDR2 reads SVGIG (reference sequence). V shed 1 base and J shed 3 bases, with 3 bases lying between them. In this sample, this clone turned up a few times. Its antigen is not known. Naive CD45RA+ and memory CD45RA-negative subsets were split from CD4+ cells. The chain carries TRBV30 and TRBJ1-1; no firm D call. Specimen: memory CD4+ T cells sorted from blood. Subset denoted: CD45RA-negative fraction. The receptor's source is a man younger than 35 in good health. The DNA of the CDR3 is TGTGCCTGGAGTGACTACACTGAAGCTTTCTTT. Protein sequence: CAWSDYTEAFF. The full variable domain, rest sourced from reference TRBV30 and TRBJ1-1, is SQTIHQWPATLVQPVGSPLSLECTVEGTSNPNLYWYRQAAGRGLQLLFYSVGIGQISSEVPQNLSASRPQDRQFILSSKKLLLSDSGFYLCAWSDYTEAFFGQGTRLTVV.